This T cell receptor beta chain was identified in a study of a mutant IDH1 vaccine in newly diagnosed glioma (dated by TCRdb to the early 2020s). With regard to the full study: Patients received eight vaccinations in weeks 1, 3, 5, 7, 11, 15, 19 and 23, corresponding to visits V03 through V10. For exploratory analyses, about two dozen treated patients had longitudinal TCRB deep sequencing done wherever samples were available. Six visits were used for peripheral blood collection: V03 (baseline), V05, V07, V10, V12 and V13. Vaccination started 4-6 weeks after radiotherapy alone, or was given together with temozolomide cycles in the groups whose treatment included chemotherapy. Before enrollment, most patients had been given radiochemotherapy with temozolomide as standard therapy, while the rest had received either radiotherapy alone or temozolomide alone. Of the 30 or so patients who were treated, around 60% were male and about 40% were female, and the mean age was about 40 years.

Library construction relied on the immunoSEQ multiplex PCR assay. Following the manufacturer's protocol, the hsTCRB Kit was used to amplify rearranged TCR beta chain sequences. An Illumina MiSeq was used to sequence the TCRB libraries. On the study's bioinformatics: The kit vendor's proprietary platform handled demultiplexing, trimming and gene mapping. TCRdb re-hosts the immuneACCESS table, in-frame sequences only. Its copies lack some clones; in the studies checked, an unresolved V gene accounts for under half of them, and the cause for the rest is not known. The DNA gave D and trimming, while V, J and clone size come from that table. The sample table records around 78,000 clones; 65% to 90% of these occur just once. The ten biggest clones cover approximately 2% of the sample. Its CDR3 holds 12 amino acids, cysteine through phenylalanine. Only the CDR3 portion is preserved as DNA: 36 bases, with reading frame beginning at the first base. V and J lose 5 bases and 3 bases, and a span of 8 bases separates them. CDR1 is given as GTSNPN and CDR2 as SVGIG, both from the germline V gene (reference sequence).

The table lists this clone with a few counts. Its target antigen remains unknown. Base qualities are not at hand, and no much larger clone is one base apart. Broader findings and caveats from the paper: Vaccine-induced immune responses across multiple MHC alleles were detected in approximately 94% of patients. It was noted by the authors that analyses of patient blood samples could not be reproduced owing to sample limitations. Selection of PBMC samples for TCRB deep sequencing was based on availability. Changes in the top peripheral T cell clonotypes picked up by TCRB sequencing did not appear to be linked to pseudoprogression.

The sample's time point, from its label and the paper: week 23, last vaccination. A 20-mer mutant IDH1 peptide at 300 micrograms in Montanide made up each vaccine dose, which was injected subcutaneously together with topical imiquimod. Newly diagnosed WHO grade 3 or 4 IDH1-mutant astrocytomas showing loss of nuclear ATRX were present in the donors. The samples were drawn from NOA16, a multicentre, single-arm, open-label phase I trial in Germany that tested a mutant IDH1 peptide vaccine in humans for the first time. Genomic DNA for TCRB sequencing was isolated from EDTA blood with the DNeasy Blood and Tissue Kit.

The receptor was derived from a young man with glioma. Some clones in this sample may be carry-over from other donors' samples. This sequence uses TRBV30 and TRBJ1-3; the D gene is not confidently resolved. This material consisted of PBMCs, taken from a glioma patient whose treatment included an IDH1 peptide vaccine. The DNA is TGTGCCTGGGCCTATCGTGGAAACACCATATATTTT. Its coded protein is CAWAYRGNTIYF.